Sequencing of this TCR beta chain was carried out in a study of cytomegalovirus exposure and HLA in healthy donors. 60 Vbeta and 13 Jbeta primers were used in PCR. Assay used: immunoSEQ multiplex PCR; TCRdb lists only in-frame clones, some missing. The table lists tens of thousands of clones, over 70% of them singletons. Study outcomes and limitations: The authors listed approximately 160 TCR beta chains as cytomegalovirus-associated. In a later analysis, an Asian-associated ancestry cluster reportedly showed fewer N-insertions than the approximately 670-donor mean.

A word on this clone: Its antigen is undetermined.

V trimming: 4 bases; J trimming: 7 bases; junction bases outside the gene matches: 10. The germline CDR1 and CDR2 sequences are SGHNT and YYREEE (reference sequence). CDR3 length: 14 amino acids. V gene TRBV5-4 combines with J gene TRBJ2-5; 7 bases fit TRBD1. The receptor was isolated from a woman aged 45-65 years in good health and CMV-seropositive. Sequences were obtained from PBMCs. Here the CDR3 DNA reads TGTGCCAGCAGCGTGGACAGGAAGGTGTGGACCCAGTACTTC. It translates to CASSVDRKVWTQYF.